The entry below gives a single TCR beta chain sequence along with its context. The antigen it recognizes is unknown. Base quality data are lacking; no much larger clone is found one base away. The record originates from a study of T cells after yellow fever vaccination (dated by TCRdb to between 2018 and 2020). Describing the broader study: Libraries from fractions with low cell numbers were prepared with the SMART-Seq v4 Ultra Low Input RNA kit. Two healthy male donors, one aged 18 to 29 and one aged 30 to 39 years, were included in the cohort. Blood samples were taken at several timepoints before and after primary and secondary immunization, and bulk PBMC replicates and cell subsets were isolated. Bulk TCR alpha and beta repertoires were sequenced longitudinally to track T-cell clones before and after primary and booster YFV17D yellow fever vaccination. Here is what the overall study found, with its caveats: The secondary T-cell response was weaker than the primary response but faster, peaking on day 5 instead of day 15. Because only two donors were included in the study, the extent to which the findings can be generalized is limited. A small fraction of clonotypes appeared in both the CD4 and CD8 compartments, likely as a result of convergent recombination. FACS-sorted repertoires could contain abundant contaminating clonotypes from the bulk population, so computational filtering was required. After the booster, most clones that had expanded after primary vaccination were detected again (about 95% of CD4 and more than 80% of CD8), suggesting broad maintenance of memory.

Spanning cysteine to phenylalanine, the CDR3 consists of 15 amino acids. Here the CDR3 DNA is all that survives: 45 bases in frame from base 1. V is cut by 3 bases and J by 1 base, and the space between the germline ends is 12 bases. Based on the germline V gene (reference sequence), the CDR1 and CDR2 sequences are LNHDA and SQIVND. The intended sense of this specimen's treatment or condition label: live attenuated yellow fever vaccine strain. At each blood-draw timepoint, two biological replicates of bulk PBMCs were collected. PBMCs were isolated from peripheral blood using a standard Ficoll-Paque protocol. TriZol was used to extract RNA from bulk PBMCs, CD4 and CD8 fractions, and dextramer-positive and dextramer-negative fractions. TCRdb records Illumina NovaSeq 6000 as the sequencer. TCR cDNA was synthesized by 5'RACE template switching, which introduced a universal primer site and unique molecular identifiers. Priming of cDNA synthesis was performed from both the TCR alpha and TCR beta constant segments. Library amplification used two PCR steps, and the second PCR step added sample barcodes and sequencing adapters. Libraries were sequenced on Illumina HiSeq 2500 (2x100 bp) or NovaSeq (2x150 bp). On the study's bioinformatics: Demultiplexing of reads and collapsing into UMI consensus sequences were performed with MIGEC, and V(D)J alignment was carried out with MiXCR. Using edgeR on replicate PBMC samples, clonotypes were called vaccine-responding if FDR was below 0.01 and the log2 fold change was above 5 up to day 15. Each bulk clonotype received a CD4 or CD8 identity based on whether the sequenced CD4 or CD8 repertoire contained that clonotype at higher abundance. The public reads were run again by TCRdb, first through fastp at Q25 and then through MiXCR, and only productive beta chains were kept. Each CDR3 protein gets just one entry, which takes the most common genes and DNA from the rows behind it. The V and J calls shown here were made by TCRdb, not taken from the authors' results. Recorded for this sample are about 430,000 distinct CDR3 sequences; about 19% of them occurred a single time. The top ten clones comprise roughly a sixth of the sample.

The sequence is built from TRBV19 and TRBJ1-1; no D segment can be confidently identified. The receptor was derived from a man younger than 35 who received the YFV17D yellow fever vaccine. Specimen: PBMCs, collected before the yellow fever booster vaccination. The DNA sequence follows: TGTGCCAGTAGTATCCGGCAGGCAGGGAACACTGAAGCTTTCTTT. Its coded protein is CASSIRQAGNTEAFF.